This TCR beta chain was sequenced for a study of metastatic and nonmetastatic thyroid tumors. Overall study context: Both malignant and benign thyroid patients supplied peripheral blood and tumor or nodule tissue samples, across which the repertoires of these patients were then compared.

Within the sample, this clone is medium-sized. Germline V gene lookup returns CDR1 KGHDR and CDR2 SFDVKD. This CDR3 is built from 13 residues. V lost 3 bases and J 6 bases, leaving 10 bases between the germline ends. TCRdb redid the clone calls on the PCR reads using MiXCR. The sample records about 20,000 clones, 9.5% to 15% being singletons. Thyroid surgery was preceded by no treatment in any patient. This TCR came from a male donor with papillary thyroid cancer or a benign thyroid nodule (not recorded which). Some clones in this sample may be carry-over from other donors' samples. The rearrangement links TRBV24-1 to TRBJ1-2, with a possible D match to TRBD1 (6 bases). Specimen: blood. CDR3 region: CATSDRGGDGYTF. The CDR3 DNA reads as TGTGCCACCAGTGATAGGGGGGGCGATGGCTACACCTTC.